The entry below gives a single T cell receptor beta chain sequence along with its context. Antigen unknown. CD45RA-negative memory and CD45RA+ naive subsets were split from the CD4+ cells. In the original workflow: ImmunoSEQ output lacked quality scores and full-length reads, limiting matched filtering. Here immunoSEQ multiplex PCR was the method, and the copy in TCRdb shows in-frame clones only, minus some. V, J and clone size derive from that table, while D and trimming were established from the DNA sequence. The table shows some 1.5 million clones, with about 96% occurring only once. The germline CDR1 and CDR2 sequences are SGHRS and YFSETQ. Trimming at V came to 0 bases and at J to 5 bases, leaving 3 bases not matched to a gene. This CDR3 region has 14 residues. The data were taken from a study of shared clonotypes between healthy human individuals. Broader study findings: Naive CD4 clonotypes were shared across a few donors at roughly 5.5%.

The chain uses TRBV5-1 and TRBJ1-1, with 8 bases matching TRBD1. This clonotype was obtained from a man in his thirties or forties in good health. The sample comprised naive CD4+ T cells sorted from blood. The subset was: CD45RA+ positively selected. CDR3 protein: CASSLGDRMTEAFF. CDR3 bases: TGCGCCAGCAGCTTGGGGGACAGGATGACTGAAGCTTTCTTT.